The sequence of this T cell receptor (beta chain) was determined in a study of T cell responses to AZD1222 COVID-19 vaccine (dated by TCRdb to the early 2020s). In the study overall: AZD1222 recipients with second doses at about 4 weeks or about 12 weeks were pooled, because spike-specific TCR depth and breadth did not differ between schedules. Trial participants were enrolled by age into 18-55, 56-69 and 70-plus year subgroups, with roughly 160, 29 and 62 TCR-sequenced participants respectively. TCR sequencing covered some 250 trial participants: 200 to 220 given two doses of AZD1222 and around 25 given two doses of MenACWY control vaccine.

The CDR3 regions of human TCRbeta chains were analyzed by immunosequencing. Per the authors' processing: Repertoire TCRs were checked for matches against a reference library of SARS-CoV-2-specific TCRs that had been generated using the MIRA antigen-specificity platform. Breadth was defined as the fraction of unique TCRs that were SARS-CoV-2-associated, and depth was defined as the fraction of total T cells that were SARS-CoV-2-associated. Each spike-specific TCR was assigned to its reactive spike region and to a CD4 or CD8 class using the MIRA data. Log10-transformed breadth and depth values were compared by one-way ANOVA with Sidak's multiple comparisons tests. In its TCRdb copy, this immuneACCESS table keeps in-frame sequences only and misses some clones. Where compared with another copy, unresolved V genes explain less than half of these, and the others have no known cause. D and trimming were read from the DNA, whereas the V and J calls and clone size are those reported in that table. This sample has approximately 110,000 clones in its table, and about 89% of those were observed once. The ten largest clones represent around 4% of the sample.

The study at large found these results: After two AZD1222 doses, both the breadth and the depth of spike-specific TCRs were significantly higher than at day 0 and than in MenACWY recipients. In the small 56-69-year group, the increase in depth fell short of significance, most likely because of low power. The vaccine-associated CD4 TCRs covered the entire spike protein, and the dominant responses fell in regions 160-218 and 743-854. Conclusions about previously exposed vaccinees are limited because only a handful of AZD1222 recipients were SARS-CoV-2 seropositive at baseline. Because no day 14 peak-response samples were available, the repertoires could be characterized only after the peak T cell response. Participants were mostly white British, with more females than males. The authors suggested clonal diversity may have been underestimated. Reportedly, almost half of the unique spike-specific TCRs recognized epitopes lying outside the regions that are mutated in the B.1.351 and B.1.1.7 variants.

Notes on this clone: Its binding antigen is unknown. No base quality values were provided; no much bigger clone lies one nucleotide off.

The meaning of the sample's time point label: baseline before first vaccination. Vaccinee samples came from UK trials COV001 and COV002, including a single-blind randomized controlled phase 2/3 trial of AZD1222 (ChAdOx1 nCoV-19) in healthy adults. Trial participant PBMC samples were collected at day 0 and day 28 after the second dose for TCRbeta chain sequencing. The junction carries 12 bases between V and J, which are trimmed by 5 bases and 7 bases respectively. From the germline V gene, CDR1 is SNHLY and CDR2 is FYNNEI. Its CDR3 holds 13 amino acids, cysteine through phenylalanine. Just CDR3 DNA is preserved here, 39 bases in frame from base 1.

The clonotype originates from an adult in good health. This receptor chain uses TRBV2 and TRBJ1-5; confidence is insufficient to name the D gene. The sequencing here drew on peripheral blood, taken on day 0 of AZD1222 vaccination. The nucleotide sequence reads as follows: TGTGCCAGCAGTTCGGGGTCGGGCCAGCCCCAGCATTTT. It encodes CASSSGSGQPQHF.